This T cell receptor (beta chain) was recovered during a study of response to subunit inactivated influenza vaccine. TCRdb re-called the RT-PCR reads with MiXCR, one entry per CDR3 protein. Found here are roughly 170,000 distinct CDR3 sequences, around 9% of them singletons; the top ten hold roughly 11%. V dropped 1 base and J dropped 6 bases, with 6 bases sitting between them. The CDR3 is 13 amino acids. Germline V lookup: CDR1 LGHDT, CDR2 YNNKEL (reference sequence). This clonotype was seen ten or more times. The source was non-naive T cells sorted from PBMCs, collected on the day of vaccination. The rearrangement joins TRBV3-1 to TRBJ2-2; D gene ambiguous. The clonotype was recovered from a man aged 50-60 years who received an inactivated influenza vaccine. The CDR3 sequence is CASSQVDAGELFF. As DNA, the CDR3 is TGTGCCAGCAGCCAAGTAGATGCCGGGGAGCTGTTTTTT.